Given below is one T cell receptor (beta chain) in context. An amount of RNA that ranged from roughly 0.45 to 1 ug was reverse transcribed with random hexamers. TCR beta CDR3 was amplified by immunoSEQ covering 54 Vbeta and 13 Jbeta. TCRdb recomputed calls from the immunoSEQ multiplex PCR reads with MiXCR, one row per CDR3 protein. The repertoire holds 250,000 to 300,000 distinct CDR3 sequences, approximately 91% seen once, with about 0.17% in the top ten. These data originate in a study of CD8 T cells in Susac syndrome. The length of the CDR3 is 14 residues. V lost 5 bases and J lost 0, with 10 bases in between. Germline V gene lookup returns CDR1 MDHEN and CDR2 SYDVKM. Blood CD8+ and CD4+ T cells underwent high-throughput TCR beta sequencing. The multiple sclerosis control group comprised treatment-naive patients with stable or active relapsing-remitting disease. TEMRA cells were FACS-enriched, and CD8+ and CD4+ T cells were isolated negatively.

The sequenced sample consisted of CD8+ T cells from PBMCs. The TCR was taken from a human donor with multiple sclerosis. The J gene is TRBJ1-1, the V gene TRBV28; no firm D call. The CDR3 DNA reads TGTGCCAGCAGTCTGACATTTATGAACACTGAAGCTTTCTTT. Amino acid sequence: CASSLTFMNTEAFF.